These T cell receptor beta chains were read from a single sample in a study of shared clonotypes between healthy human individuals. The repertoire was sequenced with immunoSEQ multiplex PCR; TCRdb's copy has only in-frame clones and lacks some. The data show fewer than 1.6 million clones, 98% seen once. The sequenced sample consisted of naive CD4+ T cells sorted from blood. Every receptor here comes from a man aged 25 to 45 in good health. Each CDR3 is given with its conserved first and last residue.

J: TRBJ1-5
V: TRBV4-1
CDR3: CASSQEQGANQPQHF

J: TRBJ2-7
V: TRBV29-1
CDR3: CSVAQGRSYEQYF

J: TRBJ2-5
V: TRBV28
CDR3: CASSLRAGGAETQYF

J: TRBJ2-1
V: TRBV7-6
CDR3: CASSFGTQLFF

J: TRBJ2-7
V: TRBV27
CDR3: CASSFDRGPPGIYEQYF

J: TRBJ1-3
V: TRBV25-1
CDR3: CASSDPPGQGTGNTIYF

J: TRBJ2-6
V: TRBV18
CDR3: CASSPIQAPGQKISGANVLTF

J: TRBJ2-7
V: TRBV28
CDR3: CASRPPGQAYEQYF

J: TRBJ1-3
V: TRBV6-6
CDR3: CASTILSGNTIYF

J: TRBJ2-7
V: TRBV5-4
CDR3: CASSLAGDLFYEQYF

J: TRBJ2-5
V: TRBV30
CDR3: CAWSVHFQETQYF

J: TRBJ1-4
V: TRBV18
CDR3: CASSPTGREKLFF

J: TRBJ2-3
V: TRBV29-1
CDR3: CSFGLATDTQYF